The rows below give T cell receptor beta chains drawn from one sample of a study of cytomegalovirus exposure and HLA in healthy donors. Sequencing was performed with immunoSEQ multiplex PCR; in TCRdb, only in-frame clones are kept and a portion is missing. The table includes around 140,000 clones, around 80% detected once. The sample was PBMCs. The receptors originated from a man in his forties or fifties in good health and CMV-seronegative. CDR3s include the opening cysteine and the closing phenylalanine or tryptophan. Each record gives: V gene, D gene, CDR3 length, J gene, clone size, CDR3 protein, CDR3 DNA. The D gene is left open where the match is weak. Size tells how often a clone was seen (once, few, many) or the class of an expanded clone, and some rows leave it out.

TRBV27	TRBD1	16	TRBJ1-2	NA	CASSFYSTGGAYGYTF	TGTGCCAGCAGTTTCTACTCGACAGGGGGCGCATATGGCTACACCTTC
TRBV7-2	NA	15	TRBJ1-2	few	CASSLGMTAADGYTF	TGTGCCAGCAGCTTAGGTATGACCGCGGCGGATGGCTACACCTTC
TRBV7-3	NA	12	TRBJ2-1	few	CASSLNRNEQFF	TGTGCCAGCAGCTTAAACAGAAATGAGCAGTTCTTC
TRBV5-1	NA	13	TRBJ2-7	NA	CASQSGKGYEQYF	TGCGCCAGCCAGTCGGGAAAAGGGTACGAGCAGTACTTC
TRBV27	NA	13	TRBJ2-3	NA	CASTRGGTDTQYF	TGTGCCAGCACCCGAGGCGGCACAGATACGCAGTATTTT
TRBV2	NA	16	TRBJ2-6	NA	CASRAGTSSGANVLTF	TGTGCCAGCAGGGCCGGGACTTCCTCTGGGGCCAACGTCCTGACTTTC
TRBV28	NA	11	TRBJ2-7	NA	CASTHSYEQYF	TGTGCCAGCACCCACTCCTACGAGCAGTACTTC
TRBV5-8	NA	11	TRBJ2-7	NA	CASSLPGEQYF	TGTGCCAGCAGTCTACCGGGGGAGCAGTACTTC
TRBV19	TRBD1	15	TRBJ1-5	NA	CASIRTGRSNQPQHF	TGTGCCAGTATAAGGACAGGGAGGAGCAATCAGCCCCAGCATTTT
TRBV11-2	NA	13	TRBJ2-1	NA	CASSYPGYNEQFF	TGTGCCAGCAGCTATCCGGGTTACAATGAGCAGTTCTTC
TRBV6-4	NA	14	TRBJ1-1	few	CASIGGESRHEAFF	TGTGCCAGCATAGGGGGGGAAAGTCGCCATGAAGCTTTCTTT
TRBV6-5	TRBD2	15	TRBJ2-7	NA	CASSDNLAAAYEQYF	TGTGCCAGCAGCGACAACCTAGCGGCAGCCTACGAGCAGTACTTC
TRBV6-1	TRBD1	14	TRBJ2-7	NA	CASSLDRSSYEQYF	TGTGCCAGCAGTTTGGACAGGAGCTCCTACGAGCAGTACTTC
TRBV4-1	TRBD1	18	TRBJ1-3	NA	CASSQDSLKRGQGNTIYF	TGCGCCAGCAGCCAAGATAGTTTGAAGAGGGGGCAGGGAAACACCATATATTTT
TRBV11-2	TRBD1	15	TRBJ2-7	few	CASSLVGGQGYEQYF	TGTGCCAGCAGCTTAGTAGGGGGACAGGGCTACGAGCAGTACTTC
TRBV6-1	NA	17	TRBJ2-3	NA	CASSEAPGFSGTDTQYF	TGTGCCAGCAGTGAAGCCCCGGGATTTAGTGGCACAGATACGCAGTATTTT
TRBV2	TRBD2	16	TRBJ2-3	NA	CASSVGLAGGPDTQYF	TGTGCCAGCAGTGTGGGACTAGCGGGGGGGCCAGATACGCAGTATTTT
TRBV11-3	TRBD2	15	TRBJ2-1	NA	CASSRGLAESNEQFF	TGTGCCAGCAGCCGGGGACTAGCGGAGTCCAATGAGCAGTTCTTC
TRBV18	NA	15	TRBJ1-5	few	CASSLQGPTNQPQHF	TGTGCCAGCTCACTACAGGGCCCTACCAATCAGCCCCAGCATTTT
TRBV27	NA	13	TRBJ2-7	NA	CAAGKGYSYEQYF	TGTGCGGCGGGGAAGGGGTACTCCTACGAGCAGTACTTC
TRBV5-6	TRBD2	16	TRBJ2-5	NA	CASSLILAGTQETQYF	TGTGCCAGCAGCTTGATCCTAGCGGGAACCCAAGAGACCCAGTACTTC
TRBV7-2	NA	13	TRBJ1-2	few	CASSGQPLYGYTF	TGTGCCAGCAGCGGGCAGCCGCTCTATGGCTACACCTTC
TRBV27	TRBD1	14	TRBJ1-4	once	CASSGQGKGEKLFF	TGTGCCAGCAGCGGACAGGGAAAGGGTGAAAAACTGTTTTTT
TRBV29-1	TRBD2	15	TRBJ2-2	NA	CSVEPSGSGTGELFF	TGCAGCGTTGAGCCCAGCGGGAGTGGAACCGGGGAGCTGTTTTTT